Presented here are 5 T cell receptor beta chains from one specimen sequenced in a study of T cell changes during pregnancy in multiple sclerosis. The repertoire was sequenced with immunoSEQ multiplex PCR; TCRdb's copy has only in-frame clones and lacks some. This table holds over 50,000 clones, 70% to 90% found once. The material sequenced was CD4+ T cells from peripheral blood mononuclear cells, taken in the third trimester of pregnancy. The receptors were sampled from a female donor with multiple sclerosis, enrolled in a pregnancy study.

The CDR3 nucleotides are TGTGCCAGCAGCTTGCGAGGGAACCTGGTCTACGAGCAGTACTTC. Protein: CASSLRGNLVYEQYF. The chain joins TRBV5-6 to TRBJ2-7, with TRBD2 as a possible D gene (5 bases). The CDR3 contains 15 residues. Germline CDR1 is SGHDT and CDR2 is YYEEEE. V was trimmed by 1 base and J by 3 bases, leaving 14 bases between them.

The chain has TRBV27 and TRBJ2-1; D might be TRBD2 (5 bases). Trimming shortened V by 6 bases and J by 7 bases, and 7 bases separated the two germline ends. The CDR3 has 11 amino acids. The germline gives CDR1 MNHEY, CDR2 SMNVEV (reference sequence). CDR3 residues: CASSRGNEQFF. In DNA form, the CDR3 reads TGTGCCAGCAGCAGAGGGAATGAGCAGTTCTTC.

The chain links TRBV7-3 to TRBJ1-6; tentatively, D is TRBD1 (5 bases). Trimming cost V 1 base and J 13 bases, with 17 bases left between them. The CDR3 spans 15 residues. CDR1 and CDR2 (germline): SGHTA, FQGTGA. In DNA form, the CDR3 reads TGTGCCAGCAGCTTAAGGGGGGGTGGGGATTACCCCCTCCACTTT. Protein: CASSLRGGGDYPLHF.

The V gene is TRBV4-2, the J gene TRBJ2-2; D is possibly TRBD1 (6 bases). Trimming left V 4 bases short and J 3 bases short, with 15 bases between. The CDR3 sequence is 16 residues long. Germline CDR1 is LGHNA and CDR2 is YNFKEQ. CDR3 protein: CASSRSRGVDTGELFF. CDR3 nucleotide sequence: TGTGCCAGCAGCCGCAGCAGGGGCGTGGACACCGGGGAGCTGTTTTTT.

This chain connects TRBV4-2 to TRBJ2-2; 15 nucleotides line up with TRBD2. Germline CDR1 is LGHNA and CDR2 is YNFKEQ. The CDR3 totals 18 residues. The ends lost 4 bases at V and 0 bases at J; junction bases unmatched: 3. The CDR3 region is CASSPGTSGGPNTGELFF. The DNA for the CDR3 is TGTGCCAGCAGCCCCGGGACTAGCGGGGGGCCGAACACCGGGGAGCTGTTTTTT.